This T cell receptor (beta chain) was obtained from a study of T cell responses to AZD1222 COVID-19 vaccine. Study observations and caveats: Spike as a whole was targeted by vaccine-associated CD4 TCRs, dominant at 160-218 and 743-854.

Assay used: immunoSEQ multiplex PCR; TCRdb lists only in-frame clones, some missing. Of 150,000 or so clones listed, around 92% are singletons. In regard to this clone: The antigen remains unidentified.

Germline V lookup: CDR1 MDHEN, CDR2 SYDVKM. The CDR3 has 16 amino acids. With V trimmed by 6 bases and J by 4 bases, 8 bases remained unmatched. The sequenced sample was peripheral blood, obtained on day 0 of AZD1222 vaccination. The chain joins TRBV28 to TRBJ2-1, with 11 bases lining up with TRBD1. The origin of this receptor is an adult in good health. This chain's CDR3 is CASSRSGTGGYNEQFF. Here the CDR3 DNA reads TGTGCCAGCAGCCGGTCCGGGACAGGGGGGTACAATGAGCAGTTCTTC. Variable domain in full (rest from reference TRBV28 and TRBJ2-1): DVKVTQSSRYLVKRTGEKVFLECVQDMDHENMFWYRQDPGLGLRLIYFSYDVKMKEKGDIPEGYSVSREKKERFSLILESASTNQTSMYLCASSRSGTGGYNEQFFGPGTRLTVL.